These 5 T cell receptor beta chains share one sample of origin, sequenced in a study of T cell clonality in common variable immunodeficiency. This table comes from immunoSEQ multiplex PCR, and its TCRdb copy is limited to in-frame clones, with some not included. The sample contains around 40,000 clones, none occurring once; about 3% lies in the top ten. The sample comprised peripheral blood mononuclear cells. Receptors were obtained from a person aged 18 to 75 in good health.

In its sample, this clone was seen a few times. The missing CDR3 end, 3 residues past where the read stops, is filled in from the germline J gene. V usage is TRBV30 and J usage is TRBJ2-1, with 12 bases matching TRBD2. V shed 5 bases, J shed 3 bases, and the junction held 8 bases outside the gene matches. Germline CDR1 and CDR2: GTSNPN and SVGIG (reference sequence). The length of the CDR3 is 16 residues. The CDR3 loop is CAWGGRLAGDYNEQFF. The DNA read from the CDR3 is TGTGCCTGGGGGGGGCGACTAGCGGGGGACTACAATGAG.

The table lists this clone with many counts. The DNA ends 3 residues before the CDR3 does, and the rest of the CDR3 is filled in from the germline J gene. This chain links TRBV20-1 with TRBJ1-2; 7 bases are a match to TRBD1. J was trimmed by 3 bases and V by 0 bases; bases with no gene match: 4. This CDR3 has 14 amino acids. Germline CDR1 and CDR2: DFQATT and SNEGSKA (reference sequence). The CDR3 sequence: CSARDEGGYYGYTF. The covered CDR3 bases are TGCAGTGCTAGAGATGAAGGGGGCTACTATGGC.

This clone was seen a handful of times. The DNA ends 3 residues before the CDR3 does, and the rest of the CDR3 is filled in from the germline J gene. The chain recombines TRBV6-1 with TRBJ2-3; D may be TRBD2 (6 bases). The CDR3 loop spans 15 amino acids. Germline lookup yields CDR1 MNHNS and CDR2 SASEGT. This CDR3 is CASSGVRDFGETQYF. CDR3 DNA, as far as it was read: TGTGCCAGCAGTGGGGTCAGGGACTTCGGGGAGACG.

The table lists this clone with many counts. The observed sequence ends 3 residues before the CDR3 terminus, with the missing tail filled in from the germline J gene. The chain joins TRBV11-2 to TRBJ2-7; unclear D gene. Per germline, CDR1 SGHAT and CDR2 FQNNGV. The CDR3 loop spans 15 amino acids. The V end was cut by 6 bases, the J end by 3 bases, with 18 bases between. Partial CDR3 DNA: TGTGCCAGCAGATACCGACCGGGTAATATCTACGAG. Translating it yields CASRYRPGNIYE. The whole CDR3 sequence reads CASRYRPGNIYEQYF.

This clone was counted at least ten times. The read ends 3 residues shy of where the CDR3 ends; the end is completed using the germline J gene. V and J are TRBV6-1 and TRBJ2-5; D possibly corresponds to TRBD2 (6 bases). V lost 2 bases, J lost 0 bases, and 13 bases lay in between. The CDR3 extends over 16 amino acids. The germline V gene encodes CDR1 MNHNS and CDR2 SASEGT. The CDR3 DNA, read in part, is TGTGCCAGCAGTGAATGGGTAGCGGAGTACCAAGAGACC. Translation: CASSEWVAEYQET. The full CDR3 protein is CASSEWVAEYQETQYF.